This TCR beta chain was identified in a study of T cells in localized non-small cell lung cancer. The length of the CDR3 is 16 residues. Germline V gene sequence: CDR1 SGHKS, CDR2 YYEKEE (reference sequence). Trimming left V 4 bases short and J 8 bases short, with 21 bases between. Repertoires were generated with immunoSEQ multiplex PCR, while TCRdb's copy carries only in-frame clones and drops some. This sample has tens of thousands of clones, with roughly 80% found just once. Study-level findings and limits: Median detection of top 100 tumor clones in adjacent lung was roughly 61 clones.

As regards this clone: The antigen remains unidentified.

The source material was PBMCs, sampled before any cancer treatment. The receptor was isolated from a man aged 40 to 69 with stage II lung adenocarcinoma. The rearrangement links TRBV5-5 to TRBJ1-4; D perhaps matches TRBD1 (5 bases). DNA for the CDR3: TGTGCCAGCAGCACCCATCCTCAGGTCTCAGGGGAAAAACTGTTTTTT. This sequence encodes CASSTHPQVSGEKLFF.